What follows describes a single T cell receptor beta chain. What it recognizes is unknown. UMI-tagged 5'RACE template switching yielded the TCR beta cDNA. TCRdb processed the 5' RACE reads again and assigns one entry to each CDR3 protein, with no DNA. The sample is made up of 130,000 to 150,000 distinct CDR3 sequences, and the top ten hold roughly an eighth of it. Germline loops: CDR1 GTSNPN, CDR2 SVGIG (reference sequence). The CDR3 has 14 residues. This sample stems from a study of T cells expressing NK-cell markers. As for the study in general: Each TCR beta repertoire originated in sorted T cells that were CD3+CD56+NKG2C+, CD3+CD56+NKG2C- or CD3+CD56-NKG2C+. Study-level findings and limits: In roughly six donors, dominant CD3+CD56+NKG2C+ clonotypes ranked among the top 10 CD8+ clonotypes.

The source material was blood T cells: a sorted CD56 or NKG2C T cell subset, CD4+ or CD8+ T cells, or bulk PBMC T cells (not recorded which). The chain uses TRBV30 and TRBJ2-7; TCRdb picks TRBD1, but there is no DNA to check that call. This sequence was found in a man between 18 and 29 years old in good health. CDR3 protein: CAWSVMGPGYEQYF. The variable domain in full, completed from reference TRBV30 and TRBJ2-7, reads SQTIHQWPATLVQPVGSPLSLECTVEGTSNPNLYWYRQAAGRGLQLLFYSVGIGQISSEVPQNLSASRPQDRQFILSSKKLLLSDSGFYLCAWSVMGPGYEQYFGPGTRLTVT.